The 24 T cell receptor beta chains presented below share a single source sample, sequenced in a study of T cell repertoires in cytomegalovirus infection. Each CDR3 protein is one row after TCRdb ran MiXCR on the reads. The sample yields about 440,000 distinct CDR3 sequences, approximately 33% seen once. Sequences were obtained from PBMCs. Receptors originate from a human donor in good health (CMV status not recorded). Some clones in this sample may be carry-over from other donors' samples.

The sample holds many counts of this clonotype. This chain links TRBV7-2 with TRBJ1-1; D is undetermined. Germline lookup yields CDR1 SGHTA and CDR2 FQGNSA. Trimming took 5 bases from V and 0 from J, leaving 10 bases between them. This CDR3 region has 14 residues. The CDR3: CASSQRTLNTEAFF. CDR3 DNA sequence: TGTGCCAGCAGCCAACGGACGTTGAACACTGAAGCTTTCTTT.

This clonotype has just a few counts. Here the CDR3 DNA reads TGTGCCAGCAGTTTATTCAATGCCTACAATGAGCAGTTCTTC. Protein: CASSLFNAYNEQFF. The chain recombines TRBV27 with TRBJ2-1; D ambiguous. CDR3 length: 14 amino acids. Trimming pared 1 base from V and 2 bases from J, leaving 6 bases between. From germline, CDR1 is MNHEY and CDR2 SMNVEV (reference sequence).

This clonotype was detected only a few times. In DNA form, the CDR3 reads TGTGCCAGCAGTGAAGCCGGGACCAAAATATATTTT. It is translated as CASSEAGTKIYF. The J gene is TRBJ1-3, the V gene TRBV6-1; D may be TRBD1 (5 bases). The CDR3 runs 12 residues. Germline CDR1 and CDR2: MNHNS and SASEGT. The V end was cut by 0 bases, the J end by 13 bases, with 10 bases between.

This clonotype was detected ten times or more. The chain joins TRBV7-2 to TRBJ2-1; 7 bases line up with TRBD2. V lost 3 bases and J lost 10; bases outside the gene matches: 3. CDR1 is SGHTA, CDR2 FQGNSA, per germline. The CDR3 runs to 12 residues. The CDR3 DNA reads TGTGCCAGCAGCTTTCGGGGGGAGGAGCAGTTCTTC. Its protein product is CASSFRGEEQFF.

About this clonotype: The CDR3 does not end in the conserved phenylalanine or tryptophan, so this is likely a read error. The chain joins TRBV7-2 to TRBJ2-4, with D tentatively TRBD2 (6 bases). CDR3 length equals 18 residues. Germline V gives CDR1 SGHTA, CDR2 FQGNSA. Trimming cost V 1 base and J 1 base, with 17 bases left between them. In DNA form, the CDR3 reads TGTGCCAGCAGCTTAGATGGGGGGTATGTGGGCGCCAAAAACATTCAGTACTTA. Amino acid sequence: CASSLDGGYVGAKNIQYL.

In this sample, this clonotype turned up a few times. J is TRBJ1-1 and V is TRBV20-1, with D maybe TRBD1 (6 bases). The CDR3 spans 15 residues. CDR1 is DFQATT, CDR2 SNEGSKA, per germline (reference sequence). Trimming took 2 bases from V and 6 from J, leaving 19 bases between them. CDR3: CSARKGGTWGPEAFF. Written as DNA, the CDR3 is TGCAGTGCTAGAAAAGGTGGGACTTGGGGGCCTGAAGCTTTCTTT.

In this sample, this clonotype turned up a few times. The chain links TRBV4-1 to TRBJ1-4, with TRBD1 matching 8 bases. V gave up 4 bases and J gave up 5 bases; unmatched junction bases: 3. The CDR3 extends over 14 amino acids. Germline V gene data show CDR1 as MGHRA and CDR2 as YSYEKL. DNA for the CDR3: TGCGCCAGCAGCCCGGACAGGGCAAATGAAAAACTGTTTTTT. Translating gives CASSPDRANEKLFF.

The sample holds many counts of this clonotype. The DNA for the CDR3 is TGTGCCAGCAGCTTAGCCTCCAGGTTTTCTAACTATGGCTACACCTTC. As protein: CASSLASRFSNYGYTF. The V and J genes are TRBV7-2 and TRBJ1-2, with D hard to call. The CDR3 length is 16 residues. The germline V gene has CDR1 SGHTA and CDR2 FQGNSA. With 0 bases removed from V and 0 bases from J, the gap between germline ends came to 11 bases.

There are a few counts of this clonotype. This chain uses TRBV7-9 with TRBJ1-2; D might be TRBD1 (6 bases). Germline CDR1 SEHNR, CDR2 FQNEAQ (reference sequence). The CDR3 consists of 13 residues. Trimming took 3 bases from V and 6 from J, leaving 11 bases between them. The CDR3 protein is CASSFPGQHGYTF. Here the CDR3 DNA reads TGTGCCAGCAGCTTTCCGGGACAACATGGCTACACCTTC.

This clonotype has just a few counts. The chain combines TRBV6-5 with TRBJ2-3, with 8 positions matching TRBD2. CDR1 is MNHEY, CDR2 SVGAGI, per germline. The V gene end was trimmed by 2 bases and the J gene end by 0 bases; junction bases not matched to a gene: 4. This CDR3 is 16 amino acids long. CDR3 in amino acids: CASSYVSGASTDTQYF. CDR3 bases: TGTGCCAGCAGTTACGTTAGCGGGGCTAGCACAGATACGCAGTATTTT.

As regards this clonotype: Just one base apart from a much larger clone, this may be a read error. The chain links TRBV11-2 to TRBJ1-6, with D perhaps TRBD1 (5 bases). This CDR3 region has 15 residues. Germline V CDR1 and CDR2: SGHAT, FQNNGV. CDR3 residues: CASSLIQADNSPLPF. The CDR3 DNA is TGTGCCAGCAGCTTAATACAGGCCGATAATTCACCCCTCCCCTTT.

This sequence joins TRBV28 and TRBJ1-6; no reliable D call. The V and J ends lost 3 bases and 7 bases respectively, with 10 bases between them. In germline, CDR1 is MDHEN, CDR2 SYDVKM. CDR3 length equals 14 residues. CDR3 protein: CASSFLEENSPLHF. The DNA of the CDR3 is TGTGCCAGCAGTTTCTTGGAAGAGAATTCACCCCTCCACTTT.

This clonotype was seen only a few times. The V gene is TRBV6-5, the J gene TRBJ1-1, with 8 bases aligning to TRBD1. With V trimmed by 5 bases and J by 11 bases, 10 bases remained unmatched. Germline lookup yields CDR1 MNHEY and CDR2 SVGAGI. This CDR3 has 13 amino acids. Written as DNA, the CDR3 is TGTGCCAGCAGTGCTGGACAGGGCCTAGCGGCTTTCTTT. Protein product: CASSAGQGLAAFF.

Ten or more counts support this clonotype. J is TRBJ1-4 and V is TRBV6-1, with D possibly TRBD1 on 6 matching bases. The V gene lost 4 bases and the J gene lost 7 bases, with 10 bases spanning the gap. This CDR3 spans 13 amino acids. Germline CDR1 reads MNHNS; CDR2 reads SASEGT. The CDR3 protein is CASSAGGGEKLFF. Written as DNA, the CDR3 is TGTGCCAGCAGTGCCGGAGGGGGTGAAAAACTGTTTTTT.

The rearrangement joins TRBV10-3 to TRBJ2-3; possibly TRBD2 for D (6 bases). CDR3 length: 13 amino acids. Germline V gene sequence: CDR1 ENHRY, CDR2 SYGVKD. The V end was cut by 11 bases, the J end by 2 bases, with 14 bases between. CDR3 in amino acids: CASESGHTDTQYF. The CDR3 coding sequence is TGTGCCTCCGAGAGCGGGCACACAGATACGCAGTATTTT.

This chain joins TRBV12-3 or TRBV12-4 and TRBJ1-5; weak D call: TRBD1 (6 bases). The CDR3 has 15 residues. V lost 6 bases and J lost 2, with 14 bases in between. In nucleotides, the CDR3 is TGTGCCAGCAGCGCTAGACAGGCTGGCAATCAGCCCCAGCATTTT. It codes for CASSARQAGNQPQHF.

There are a few counts of this clonotype. The rearrangement links TRBV5-8 to TRBJ1-1; possibly TRBD1 for D (5 bases). CDR3 length: 15 residues. Trimming shortened V by 0 bases and J by 1 base, and 10 bases separated the two germline ends. The V gene's germline CDR1 is SGHTS and CDR2 YDEGEE. The CDR3 region is CASSLGLRENTEAFF. For the CDR3, the DNA is TGTGCCAGCAGCTTGGGTCTCAGGGAGAACACTGAAGCTTTCTTT.

The rearrangement uses TRBV29-1 and TRBJ1-2; D call uncertain. This CDR3 has 13 residues. V shed 0 bases and J shed 5 bases, with 10 bases lying between them. Germline CDR1 SQVTM, CDR2 ANQGSEA. CDR3 coding DNA: TGCAGCGTTGAAGAGGCAGTGTGGTATGGCTACACCTTC. Its translation is CSVEEAVWYGYTF.

This CDR3 is CATSDPRGGIGEQFF. As DNA, the CDR3 is TGTGCCACCAGTGATCCCCGAGGGGGGATCGGCGAGCAGTTCTTC. The chain joins TRBV24-1 to TRBJ2-1, with D possibly being TRBD1 or TRBD2 (6 bases each). The CDR3 covers 15 residues. Trimming stripped 3 bases from V and 10 bases from J, with 18 bases between. Germline lookup yields CDR1 KGHDR and CDR2 SFDVKD.

The gene calls are TRBV19 and TRBJ1-5; D remains unclear. Germline loops: CDR1 LNHDA, CDR2 SQIVND (reference sequence). CDR3 length: 14 residues. Trimming shortened V by 5 bases and J by 0 bases, and 8 bases separated the two germline ends. The CDR3 here is CASSVPDSNQPQHF. The CDR3, as DNA: TGTGCCAGTAGTGTGCCAGATAGCAATCAGCCCCAGCATTTT. The full variable domain, its missing parts supplied by reference TRBV19 and TRBJ1-5, is DGGITQSPKYLFRKEGQNVTLSCEQNLNHDAMYWYRQDPGQGLRLIYYSQIVNDFQKGDIAEGYSVSREKKESFPLTVTSAQKNPTAFYLCASSVPDSNQPQHFGDGTRLSIL.

The sample holds one count of this clonotype. This rearrangement joins TRBV11-2 to TRBJ2-2; D may be TRBD2 (6 bases). The V end was cut by 5 bases, the J end by 0 bases, with 13 bases between. The germline gives CDR1 SGHAT, CDR2 FQNNGV. This CDR3 comprises 16 residues. The CDR3 protein is CASSPGGVTNTGELFF. In DNA form, the CDR3 reads TGTGCCAGCAGCCCCGGGGGAGTGACGAACACCGGGGAGCTGTTTTTT.

The J gene is TRBJ1-1, the V gene TRBV15, with a possible D match to TRBD1 (6 bases). Germline assignment: CDR1 LNHNV and CDR2 YYDKDF (reference sequence). There are 17 residues in the CDR3. Trimming left V 2 bases short and J 0 bases short, with 16 bases between. CDR3 coding DNA: TGTGCCACCAGCAGACTTGGGGTAGGGGGGATGAACACTGAAGCTTTCTTT. It codes for CATSRLGVGGMNTEAFF.

With regard to this clonotype: This clone may be a read error of a much larger clone one base away. This sequence joins TRBV7-4 and TRBJ2-7, with D tentatively TRBD1 (6 bases). The CDR3 has 12 amino acids. Germline CDR1 SGHVT, CDR2 SQSDAQ. The CDR3 is CASSLIGTYPKF. The CDR3 region has the DNA TGTGCCAGCAGCTTAATCGGGACATATCCGAAGTTC.

In DNA, the CDR3 is TGTGCCAGCAGTGAGGCTAGCGGGGATTACGAGACCCAGTACTTC. It is translated as CASSEASGDYETQYF. The chain uses TRBV6-1 and TRBJ2-5; 9 bases line up with TRBD2. This CDR3 spans 15 amino acids. Per germline, CDR1 MNHNS and CDR2 SASEGT. Trimming removed 3 bases from V and 5 bases from J; junction bases left unmatched: 7.